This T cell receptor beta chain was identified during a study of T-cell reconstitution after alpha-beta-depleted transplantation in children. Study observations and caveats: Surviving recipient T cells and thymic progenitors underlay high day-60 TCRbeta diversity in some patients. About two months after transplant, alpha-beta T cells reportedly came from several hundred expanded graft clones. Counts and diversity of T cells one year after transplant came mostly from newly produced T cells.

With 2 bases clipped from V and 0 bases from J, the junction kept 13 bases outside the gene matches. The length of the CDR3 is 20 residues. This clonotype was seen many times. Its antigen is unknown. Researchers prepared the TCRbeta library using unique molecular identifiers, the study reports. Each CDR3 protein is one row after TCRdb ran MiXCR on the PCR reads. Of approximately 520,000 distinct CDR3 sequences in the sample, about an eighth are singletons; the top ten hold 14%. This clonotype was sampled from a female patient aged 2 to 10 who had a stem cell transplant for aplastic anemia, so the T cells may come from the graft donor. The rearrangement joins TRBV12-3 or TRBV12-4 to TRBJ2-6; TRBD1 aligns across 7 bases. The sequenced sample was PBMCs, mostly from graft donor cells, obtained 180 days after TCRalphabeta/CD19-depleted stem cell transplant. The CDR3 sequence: CASSLWDSRSYYSGANVLTF. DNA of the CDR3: TGTGCCAGCAGTTTATGGGACAGTAGGTCCTATTACTCTGGGGCCAACGTCCTGACTTTC.